The present T cell receptor (beta chain) was sequenced within a study of long-term antiretroviral therapy in people with HIV. Looking at the study overall: The oldest specimens predate the 2015 immediate-ART recommendation by about a decade. Overall study findings and caveats: Compared with controls, HIV repertoires showed narrower CDR3 length ranges. Data on ART adherence, viral resistance or therapy changes were unavailable.

Version v3.0 of the immunoSEQ assay ran at survey level. Using immunoSEQ multiplex PCR, the repertoire was profiled, and TCRdb retains in-frame clones only, with some absent. The data contain about 20,000 clones, approximately 90% of them seen just once; the ten biggest clones take up roughly 9.8%. V was pared by 4 bases and J by 4 bases, with 7 bases of the junction left unmatched. Germline CDR1 PRHDT, CDR2 FYEKMQ (reference sequence). This CDR3 region has 16 residues. Treatment for every participant with HIV took place in the United States. As to this clone: Its specificity is not known.

The source of this sequence is a woman aged 25-40 years with HIV. The rearrangement links TRBV13 to TRBJ2-5; the match to TRBD1 covers 12 bases. Sample: unsorted PBMCs, taken roughly 4.2 years before starting antiretroviral therapy. The CDR3 loop is CASSSGTGGVRETQYF. The CDR3 nucleotides read TGTGCCAGCAGCTCCGGGACAGGGGGCGTTAGAGAGACCCAGTACTTC.